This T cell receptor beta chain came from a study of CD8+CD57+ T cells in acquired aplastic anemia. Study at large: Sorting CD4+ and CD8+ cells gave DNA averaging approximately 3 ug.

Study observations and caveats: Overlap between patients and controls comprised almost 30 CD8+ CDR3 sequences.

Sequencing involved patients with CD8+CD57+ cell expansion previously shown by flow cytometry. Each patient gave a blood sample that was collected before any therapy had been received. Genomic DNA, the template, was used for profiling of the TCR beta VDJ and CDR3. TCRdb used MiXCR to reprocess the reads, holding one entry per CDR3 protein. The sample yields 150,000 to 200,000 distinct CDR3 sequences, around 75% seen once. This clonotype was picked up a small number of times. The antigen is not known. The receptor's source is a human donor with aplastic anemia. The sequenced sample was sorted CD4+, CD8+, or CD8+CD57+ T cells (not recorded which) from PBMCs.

CDR3 amino acids: CASSYGWVGTGVSPLHF. The CDR3, as DNA: TGTGCCAGCAGCTACGGGTGGGTAGGGACAGGAGTTTCACCCCTCCACTTT. The genes are TRBV7-2 and TRBJ1-6; TRBD1 matches at 8 bases. The germline CDR1 and CDR2 sequences are SGHTA and FQGNSA. Unmatched junction bases numbered 14, after V lost 4 bases and J lost 9 bases. The CDR3 sequence is 17 residues long.